This T cell receptor beta chain was sequenced in a study of shared clonotypes between healthy human individuals. Study-wide findings and caveats: Naive subsets generally had larger estimated richness than memory subsets.

CD45RA-negative memory and CD45RA+ naive subsets were split from the CD4+ cells. This clone was recorded a few times. Its antigen is still unknown. Other nucleotide sequences in the sample specify the same CDR3. The V segment lost 4 bases and the J segment 4 bases; nucleotides outside the gene matches: 4. This CDR3 spans 14 amino acids. Germline V gene sequence: CDR1 SGHTA, CDR2 FQGNSA. Assay used: immunoSEQ multiplex PCR; TCRdb lists only in-frame clones, some missing. Counted here are around 2.5 million clones, 80% to 95% occurring once; the ten biggest clones make up 0.36%. The origin of this receptor is a man between 18 and 29 years old in good health. Some clones in this sample may be carry-over from other donors' samples. The specimen was naive CD4+ T cells from PBMCs. Subset of the sample: CD45RA+ positively selected. The chain is built from TRBV7-2 and TRBJ1-5; TRBD1 aligns across 7 bases. CDR3 sequence (DNA): TGTGCCAGCAGCTCCCGACAGGGAAATCAGCCCCAGCATTTT. Its protein product is CASSSRQGNQPQHF.